The 15 T cell receptor beta chains presented below share a single source sample, sequenced in a study of blood T cell repertoires in COVID-19. TCRdb keeps only in-frame clones here, not all; method: immunoSEQ multiplex PCR. The table lists about 140,000 clones, around 84% of them singletons. The sequencing sample was made of peripheral blood. These receptors were collected from a human donor in a cohort sampled during active COVID-19.

Only one count was recorded for this clone. This chain joins TRBV11-2 and TRBJ1-6; D not resolved. This CDR3 has 15 residues. V dropped 1 base and J dropped 9 bases, with 13 bases sitting between them. CDR1 SGHAT and CDR2 FQNNGV come from the germline V gene. CDR3 sequence (DNA): TGTGCCAGCAGCTTAGTCCGGGGAGCGGCTTCACCCCTCCACTTT. Translating it yields CASSLVRGAASPLHF.

The V call is TRBV6-4, the J call TRBJ2-7, with D perhaps TRBD2 (6 bases). This CDR3 contains 16 residues. The V gene lost 4 bases and the J gene lost 0 bases, with 16 bases spanning the gap. Germline CDR1 and CDR2: MRHNA and SNTAGT. The CDR3 here is CASSVTLAKSSYEQYF. The DNA of the CDR3 is TGTGCCAGCAGTGTAACACTAGCTAAGTCCTCCTACGAGCAGTACTTC.

The chain recombines TRBV4-2 with TRBJ1-6, with D perhaps matching TRBD1 (5 bases). Germline CDR1 reads LGHNA; CDR2 reads YNFKEQ. V lost 0 bases to trimming and J lost 7 bases, with 13 bases between them. This CDR3 region has 16 residues. The CDR3 region is CASSQDLGGRNSPLHF. CDR3 DNA sequence: TGTGCCAGCAGCCAAGATCTGGGGGGTAGGAATTCACCCCTCCACTTT.

This clone was counted only a few times. The chain employs TRBV5-1 and TRBJ2-1, with 7 bases lining up with TRBD1. V trimming: 2 bases; J trimming: 2 bases; junction bases outside the gene matches: 4. The CDR3 consists of 15 residues. Germline V lookup: CDR1 SGHRS, CDR2 YFSETQ. Written as DNA, the CDR3 is TGCGCCAGCAGCTTAGACCAGGGGGCCTACAATGAGCAGTTCTTC. This gives the protein CASSLDQGAYNEQFF.

The CDR3 bases are TGTGCCAGTAGTATGGGCAGGGGGCAGGGTTCACCCCTCCACTTT. Translating gives CASSMGRGQGSPLHF. The chain employs TRBV19 and TRBJ1-6, with 8 positions matching TRBD1. With 3 bases clipped from V and 9 bases from J, the junction kept 7 bases outside the gene matches. Germline lookup yields CDR1 LNHDA and CDR2 SQIVND (reference sequence). The CDR3 extends over 15 amino acids.

The rearrangement uses TRBV5-1 and TRBJ2-5; D may be TRBD2 (6 bases). V lost 3 bases, J lost 1 base, and 13 bases lay in between. This CDR3 region has 15 residues. In germline, CDR1 is SGHRS, CDR2 YFSETQ. As DNA, the CDR3 is TGCGCCAGCAGCTCCGGGACTCGTAGCCAAGAGACCCAGTACTTC. This sequence encodes CASSSGTRSQETQYF. Full variable domain (remainder filled in from reference TRBV5-1 and TRBJ2-5): KAGVTQTPRYLIKTRGQQVTLSCSPISGHRSVSWYQQTPGQGLQFLFEYFSETQRNKGNFPGRFSGRQFSNSRSEMNVSTLELGDSALYLCASSSGTRSQETQYFGPGTRLLVL.

This clone was counted once. V and J are TRBV28 and TRBJ2-1; possibly TRBD2 for D (6 bases). Trimming took 7 bases from V and 4 from J, leaving 14 bases between them. The CDR3 contains 14 residues. Germline-derived CDR1 and CDR2 are MDHEN and SYDVKM. The CDR3 loop reads CASNLRLGYNEQFF. CDR3 nucleotide sequence: TGTGCCAGCAACCTCCGACTAGGATACAATGAGCAGTTCTTC.

The chain carries TRBV15 and TRBJ2-1, with 7 positions matching TRBD2. Losses at the gene ends were 3 bases for V and 0 bases for J; bases not matched to a gene: 2. This CDR3 contains 15 residues. Germline V gene data show CDR1 as LNHNV and CDR2 as YYDKDF (reference sequence). CDR3 coding DNA: TGTGCCACCAGCAGGGGCGGGAGCTCCTACAATGAGCAGTTCTTC. Amino acids: CATSRGGSSYNEQFF.

The rearrangement uses TRBV28 and TRBJ1-1; 7 bases are shared with TRBD1. The germline gives CDR1 MDHEN, CDR2 SYDVKM. CDR3 length: 15 residues. After removal of 3 bases from V and 4 bases from J, the junction contained 8 bases not matched to a gene. CDR3 in DNA: TGTGCCAGCAGTTTGGGAACAGGGGCCGTCACTGAAGCTTTCTTT. Translation: CASSLGTGAVTEAFF.

There are a few counts of this clone. V usage is TRBV18 and J usage is TRBJ1-4; D ambiguous. Trimming removed 3 bases from V and 14 bases from J, with 13 bases in between. Germline loops: CDR1 KGHSH, CDR2 LQKENI. The CDR3 sequence is 12 residues long. The CDR3 loop reads CASSPFSGVLFF. CDR3 coding DNA: TGTGCCAGCTCACCTTTCTCCGGGGTTCTGTTTTTT.

Turning to this clone: One end of the junction varies from germline; a read error may be responsible. The gene calls are TRBV5-4 and TRBJ2-5; 10 positions agree with TRBD2. The length of the CDR3 is 18 residues. CDR1 and CDR2 (germline): SGHNT, YYREEE (reference sequence). This chain's CDR3 is CASSSVARLAGSQGTQYF. The CDR3 DNA follows: TGTGCCAGCAGCTCCGTAGCTCGACTAGCGGGTTCACAAGGGACCCAGTACTTC.

This chain links TRBV18 with TRBJ1-1, with TRBD1 matching 8 bases. CDR3 size: 14 residues. J was trimmed by 0 bases and V by 3 bases; bases with no gene match: 0. Germline CDR1 reads KGHSH; CDR2 reads LQKENI. For the CDR3, the DNA is TGTGCCAGCTCACCGGACAGGGTGAACACTGAAGCTTTCTTT. Amino acid sequence: CASSPDRVNTEAFF. Drawing the rest from reference TRBV18 and TRBJ1-1, the complete variable domain is NAGVMQNPRHLVRRRGQEARLRCSPMKGHSHVYWYRQLPEEGLKFMVYLQKENIIDESGMPKERFSAEFPKEGPSILRIQQVVRGDSAAYFCASSPDRVNTEAFFGQGTRLTVV.

V and J are TRBV10-3 and TRBJ2-3; 7 nucleotides agree with TRBD2. This CDR3 is 13 amino acids long. The germline gives CDR1 ENHRY, CDR2 SYGVKD. V gave up 6 bases and J gave up 3 bases; unmatched junction bases: 3. This CDR3 is CAIRGGSTDTQYF. The CDR3 nucleotides are TGTGCCATCAGGGGGGGGTCAACAGATACGCAGTATTTT.

V usage is TRBV14 and J usage is TRBJ2-2; TRBD1 aligns across 12 bases. The ends lost 0 bases at V and 0 bases at J; junction bases unmatched: 11. The CDR3 length is 21 residues. Germline V CDR1 and CDR2: SGHDN, FVKESK. The CDR3 here is CASSQDLGGDRGPSNTGELFF. Here the CDR3 DNA reads TGTGCCAGCAGCCAAGATCTTGGTGGGGACAGGGGGCCTTCGAACACCGGGGAGCTGTTTTTT.

This chain connects TRBV7-3 to TRBJ2-2, with TRBD2 matching 10 bases. The CDR3 has 16 residues. Germline V gene lookup returns CDR1 SGHTA and CDR2 FQGTGA. V lost 5 bases to trimming and J lost 5 bases; unmatched junction nucleotides: 8. The chain's CDR3 is CASSTTSGFGTGELFF. The CDR3 DNA follows: TGTGCCAGCAGCACGACTAGCGGGTTTGGGACCGGGGAGCTGTTTTTT. The full variable domain, rest sourced from reference TRBV7-3 and TRBJ2-2, is GAGVSQTPSNKVTEKGKYVELRCDPISGHTALYWYRQSLGQGPEFLIYFQGTGAADDSGLPNDRFFAVRPEGSVSTLKIQRTERGDSAVYLCASSTTSGFGTGELFFGEGSRLTVL.